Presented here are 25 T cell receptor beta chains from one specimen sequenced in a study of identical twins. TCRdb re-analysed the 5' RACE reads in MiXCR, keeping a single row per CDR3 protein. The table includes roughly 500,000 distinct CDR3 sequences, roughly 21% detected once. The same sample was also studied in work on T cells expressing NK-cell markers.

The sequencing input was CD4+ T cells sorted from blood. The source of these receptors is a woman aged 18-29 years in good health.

The CDR3 loop is CSATLSRTGGEKLFF. The CDR3 nucleotides read TGCAGTGCTACTCTTTCCCGGACAGGGGGAGAAAAACTGTTTTTT. The chain employs TRBV20-1 and TRBJ1-4; 10 bases map to TRBD1. This CDR3 comprises 15 residues. CDR1 is DFQATT and CDR2 is SNEGSKA in the germline V gene (reference sequence). Germline trimming cut 4 bases from V and 8 bases from J; bases unmatched to any gene: 10.

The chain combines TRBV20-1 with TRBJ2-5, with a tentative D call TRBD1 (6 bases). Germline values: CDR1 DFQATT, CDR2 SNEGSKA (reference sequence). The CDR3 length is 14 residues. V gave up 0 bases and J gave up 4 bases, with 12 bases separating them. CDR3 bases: TGCAGTGCTAGAGATCGGGCAGGGGTAGAGACCCAGTACTTC. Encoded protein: CSARDRAGVETQYF.

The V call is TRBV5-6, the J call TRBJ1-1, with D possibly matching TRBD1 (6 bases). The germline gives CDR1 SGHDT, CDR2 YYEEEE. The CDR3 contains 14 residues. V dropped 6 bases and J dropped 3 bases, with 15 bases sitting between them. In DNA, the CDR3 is TGTGCCAGCAAAAGGGGGTGGACGGACACTGAAGCTTTCTTT. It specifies CASKRGWTDTEAFF.

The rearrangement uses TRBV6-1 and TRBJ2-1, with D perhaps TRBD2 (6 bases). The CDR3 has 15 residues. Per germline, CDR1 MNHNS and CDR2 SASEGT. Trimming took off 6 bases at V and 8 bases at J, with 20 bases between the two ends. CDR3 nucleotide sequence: TGTGCCAGCAGCGGACCGGGACTGGGGAGCGATGAGCAGTTCTTC. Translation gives CASSGPGLGSDEQFF.

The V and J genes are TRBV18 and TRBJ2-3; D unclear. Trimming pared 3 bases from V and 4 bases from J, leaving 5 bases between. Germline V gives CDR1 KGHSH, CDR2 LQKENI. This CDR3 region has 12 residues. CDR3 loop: CASSPLPDTQYF. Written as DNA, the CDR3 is TGTGCCAGCTCACCCCTCCCAGATACGCAGTATTTT.

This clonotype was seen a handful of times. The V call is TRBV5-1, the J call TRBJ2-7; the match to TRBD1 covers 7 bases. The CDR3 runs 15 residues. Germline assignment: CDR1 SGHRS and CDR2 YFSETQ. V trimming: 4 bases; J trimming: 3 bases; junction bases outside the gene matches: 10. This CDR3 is CASSPVPGQFYEQYF. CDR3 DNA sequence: TGCGCCAGCAGCCCGGTCCCGGGACAGTTCTACGAGCAGTACTTC.

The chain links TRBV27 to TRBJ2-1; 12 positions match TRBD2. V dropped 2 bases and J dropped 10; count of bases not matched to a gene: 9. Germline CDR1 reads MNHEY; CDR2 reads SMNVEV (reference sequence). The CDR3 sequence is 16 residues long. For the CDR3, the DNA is TGTGCCAGCAGTTTAGGATCTAGCGGGGGGGCAGAAGAGCAGTTCTTC. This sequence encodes CASSLGSSGGAEEQFF.

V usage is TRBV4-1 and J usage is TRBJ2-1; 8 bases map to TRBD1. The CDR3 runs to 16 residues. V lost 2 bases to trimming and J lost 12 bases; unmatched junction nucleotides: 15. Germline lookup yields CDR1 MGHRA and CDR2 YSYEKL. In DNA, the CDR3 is TGCGCCAGCAGCCAATTTGGGGGACAGGAGAATAGGGGGCAGTTCTTC. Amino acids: CASSQFGGQENRGQFF.

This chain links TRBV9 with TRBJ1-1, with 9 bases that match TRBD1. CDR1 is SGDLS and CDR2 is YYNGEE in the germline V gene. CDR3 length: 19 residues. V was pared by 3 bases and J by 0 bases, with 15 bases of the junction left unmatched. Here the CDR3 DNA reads TGTGCCAGCAGCGGGGATTTCCGGGACAGGGTTCTGATGAACACTGAAGCTTTCTTT. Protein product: CASSGDFRDRVLMNTEAFF.

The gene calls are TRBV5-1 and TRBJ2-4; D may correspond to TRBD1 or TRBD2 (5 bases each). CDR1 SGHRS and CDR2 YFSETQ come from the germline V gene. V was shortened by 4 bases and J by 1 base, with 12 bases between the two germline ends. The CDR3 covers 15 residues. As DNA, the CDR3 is TGCGCCAGCAGCGCAGTGGGGGTCGCCAAAAACATTCAGTACTTC. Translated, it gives CASSAVGVAKNIQYF.

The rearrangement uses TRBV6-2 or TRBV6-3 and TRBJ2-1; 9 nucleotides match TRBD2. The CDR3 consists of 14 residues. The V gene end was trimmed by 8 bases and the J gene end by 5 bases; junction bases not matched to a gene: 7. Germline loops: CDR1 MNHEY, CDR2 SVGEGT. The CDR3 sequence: CASLAGVKDNEQFF. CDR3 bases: TGTGCCAGCTTAGCGGGAGTGAAAGACAATGAGCAGTTCTTC.

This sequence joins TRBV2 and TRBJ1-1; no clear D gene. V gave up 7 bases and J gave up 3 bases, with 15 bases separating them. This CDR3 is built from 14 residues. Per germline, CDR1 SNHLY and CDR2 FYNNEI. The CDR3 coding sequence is TGTGCCAGCACCTGGAGGGTTGAGTACACTGAAGCTTTCTTT. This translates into CASTWRVEYTEAFF.

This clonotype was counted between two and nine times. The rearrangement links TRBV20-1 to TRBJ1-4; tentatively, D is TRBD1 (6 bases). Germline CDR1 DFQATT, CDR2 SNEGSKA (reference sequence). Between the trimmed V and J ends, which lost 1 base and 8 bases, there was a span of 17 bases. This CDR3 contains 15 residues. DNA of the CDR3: TGCAGTGCTAGAGCAATACAGGGCCATGGGGAAAAACTGTTTTTT. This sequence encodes CSARAIQGHGEKLFF.

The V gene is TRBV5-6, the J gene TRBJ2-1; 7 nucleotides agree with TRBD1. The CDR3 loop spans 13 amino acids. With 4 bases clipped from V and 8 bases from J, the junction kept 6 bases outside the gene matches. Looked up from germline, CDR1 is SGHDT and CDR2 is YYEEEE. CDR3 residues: CASSLDRVDEQFF. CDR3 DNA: TGTGCCAGCAGCCTCGACAGGGTGGATGAGCAGTTCTTC.

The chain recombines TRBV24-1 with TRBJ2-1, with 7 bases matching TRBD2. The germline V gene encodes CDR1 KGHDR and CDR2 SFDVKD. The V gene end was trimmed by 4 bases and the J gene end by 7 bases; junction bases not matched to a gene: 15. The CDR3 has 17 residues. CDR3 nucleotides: TGTGCCACCAGTGACCGCGGAGGGGACGGGAGGTATAATGAGCAGTTCTTC. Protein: CATSDRGGDGRYNEQFF.

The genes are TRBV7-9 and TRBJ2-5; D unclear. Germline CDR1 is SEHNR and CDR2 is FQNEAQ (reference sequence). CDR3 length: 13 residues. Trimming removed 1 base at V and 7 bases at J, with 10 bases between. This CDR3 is CASSLVSGVTQYF. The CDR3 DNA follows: TGTGCCAGCAGCTTAGTGAGTGGGGTGACCCAGTACTTC.

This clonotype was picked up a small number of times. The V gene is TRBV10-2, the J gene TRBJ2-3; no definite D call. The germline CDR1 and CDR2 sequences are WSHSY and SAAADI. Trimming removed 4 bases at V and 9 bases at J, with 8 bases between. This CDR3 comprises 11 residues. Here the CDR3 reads CASSATHTQYF. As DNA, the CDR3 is TGCGCCAGCAGTGCGACACACACGCAGTATTTT.

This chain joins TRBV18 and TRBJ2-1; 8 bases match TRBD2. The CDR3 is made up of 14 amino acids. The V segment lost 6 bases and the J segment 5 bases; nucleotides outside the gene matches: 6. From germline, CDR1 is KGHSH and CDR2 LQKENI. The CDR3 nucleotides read TGTGCCAGCTCCCTACTGACTAGCGACAATGAGCAGTTCTTC. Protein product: CASSLLTSDNEQFF. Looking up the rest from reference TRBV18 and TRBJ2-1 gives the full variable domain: NAGVMQNPRHLVRRRGQEARLRCSPMKGHSHVYWYRQLPEEGLKFMVYLQKENIIDESGMPKERFSAEFPKEGPSILRIQQVVRGDSAAYFCASSLLTSDNEQFFGPGTRLTVL.

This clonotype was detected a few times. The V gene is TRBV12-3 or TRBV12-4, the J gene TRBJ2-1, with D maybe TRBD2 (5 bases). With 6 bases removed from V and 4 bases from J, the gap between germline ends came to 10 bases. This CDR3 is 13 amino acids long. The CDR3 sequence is CASRLLAYNEQFF. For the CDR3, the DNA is TGTGCCAGCAGGCTTCTAGCTTACAATGAGCAGTTCTTC.

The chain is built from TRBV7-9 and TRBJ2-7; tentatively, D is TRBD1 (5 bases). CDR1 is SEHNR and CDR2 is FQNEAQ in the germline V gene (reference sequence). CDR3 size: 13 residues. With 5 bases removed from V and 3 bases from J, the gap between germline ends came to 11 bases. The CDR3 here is CASSRQSLYEQYF. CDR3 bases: TGTGCCAGCAGCCGACAGAGTCTCTACGAGCAGTACTTC.

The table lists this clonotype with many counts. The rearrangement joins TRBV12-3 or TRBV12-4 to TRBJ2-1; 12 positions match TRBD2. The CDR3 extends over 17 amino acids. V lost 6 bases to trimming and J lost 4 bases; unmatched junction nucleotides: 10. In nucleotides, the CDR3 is TGTGCCAGCAGCCCCGGACTAGCGGGATGGATATACAATGAGCAGTTCTTC. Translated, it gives CASSPGLAGWIYNEQFF.

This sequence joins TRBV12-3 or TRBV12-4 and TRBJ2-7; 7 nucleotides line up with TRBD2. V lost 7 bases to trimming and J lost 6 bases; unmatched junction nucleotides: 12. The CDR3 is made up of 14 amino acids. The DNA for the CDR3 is TGTGCCAGCAATAACGGCGGGAGAATCGGCGAGCAGTACTTC. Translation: CASNNGGRIGEQYF.

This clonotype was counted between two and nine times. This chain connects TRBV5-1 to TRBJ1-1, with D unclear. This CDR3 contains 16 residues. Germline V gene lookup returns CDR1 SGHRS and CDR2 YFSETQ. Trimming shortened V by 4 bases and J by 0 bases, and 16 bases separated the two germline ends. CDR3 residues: CASSRDRRFLNTEAFF. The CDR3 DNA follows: TGCGCCAGCAGCCGTGATAGGCGTTTCCTGAACACTGAAGCTTTCTTT.

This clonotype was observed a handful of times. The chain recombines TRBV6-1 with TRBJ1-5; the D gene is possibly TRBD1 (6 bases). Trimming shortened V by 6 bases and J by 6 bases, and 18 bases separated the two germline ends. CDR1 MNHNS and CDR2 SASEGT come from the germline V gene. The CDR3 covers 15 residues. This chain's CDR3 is CASRRTAEGGQPQHF. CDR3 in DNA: TGTGCCAGCAGGCGGACGGCCGAGGGGGGTCAGCCCCAGCATTTT.

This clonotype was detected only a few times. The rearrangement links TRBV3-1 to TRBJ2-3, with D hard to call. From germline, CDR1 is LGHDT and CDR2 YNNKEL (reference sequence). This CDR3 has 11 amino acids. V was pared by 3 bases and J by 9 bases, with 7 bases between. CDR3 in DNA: TGTGCCAGCAGCCACCTACGGACGCAGTATTTT. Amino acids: CASSHLRTQYF.